Listed here are 25 T cell receptor beta chains from one sample, sequenced in a study of vaccination effects on CD4 cells after COVID-19. Libraries were prepared by immunoSEQ multiplex PCR; TCRdb keeps only in-frame clonotypes and omits some of them. This table holds about 69,000 clones, around 74% found once. Sequencing was preceded by expansion of antigen-specific CD4+ T cells with viral peptide pools in the ViraFEST assay. Between days 10 and 11 of culture, CD4+ T cells were separated out. Everyone in the study got two shots of either the BNT162b2 or mRNA-1273 vaccine. What these receptors recognize is not known. Sample: CD4+ T cells from PBMCs cultured with HCoV-229E spike peptides, taken after COVID-19 vaccination. The receptors originated from a human donor who received a COVID-19 vaccine.

The rearrangement joins TRBV19 to TRBJ2-1; 11 bases line up with TRBD2. The CDR3 consists of 16 residues. The ends lost 5 bases at V and 2 bases at J; junction bases unmatched: 5. Germline V gives CDR1 LNHDA, CDR2 SQIVND (reference sequence). In DNA, the CDR3 is TGTGCCAGTAGTCGTAGCGGGGGGGGACCCTACAATGAGCAGTTCTTC. Translation: CASSRSGGGPYNEQFF. The whole variable domain, filled in from reference TRBV19 and TRBJ2-1, reads DGGITQSPKYLFRKEGQNVTLSCEQNLNHDAMYWYRQDPGQGLRLIYYSQIVNDFQKGDIAEGYSVSREKKESFPLTVTSAQKNPTAFYLCASSRSGGGPYNEQFFGPGTRLTVL.

The V gene is TRBV28, the J gene TRBJ1-2; D gene uncertain. The V gene lost 1 base and the J gene lost 4 bases, with 7 bases spanning the gap. CDR3 length equals 13 residues. Per the germline V gene, CDR1 is MDHEN and CDR2 is SYDVKM. The CDR3 coding sequence is TGTGCCAGCAGTTTATCCCTAATCTATGGCTACACCTTC. It translates to CASSLSLIYGYTF.

The V and J genes are TRBV2 and TRBJ1-1; no firm D call. The CDR3 length is 13 residues. In germline, CDR1 is SNHLY, CDR2 FYNNEI. The V end lost 10 bases, the J end lost 0 bases, and 12 bases lay between the germline ends. The CDR3 reads CATRGSVNTEAFF. CDR3 bases: TGTGCCACCAGAGGCAGCGTGAACACTGAAGCTTTCTTT.

The chain joins TRBV7-9 to TRBJ2-2; possible D gene TRBD2, 5 bases. CDR1 and CDR2 from the germline V gene are SEHNR and FQNEAQ (reference sequence). The CDR3 length is 14 residues. Deletions cut 6 bases from V and 0 bases from J, with 8 bases between. Here the CDR3 reads CASSRRTNTGELFF. Written as DNA, the CDR3 is TGTGCCAGCAGTCGGAGGACGAACACCGGGGAGCTGTTTTTT.

The chain uses TRBV3-1 (or the pseudogene TRBV3-2) and TRBJ1-1; the D is unclear. V gave up 1 base and J gave up 5 bases, with 11 bases separating them. This CDR3 region has 14 residues. Germline CDR1 reads LGHDT; CDR2 reads YNNKEL (reference sequence). CDR3 loop: CASSQALVRTEAFF. CDR3 DNA sequence: TGTGCCAGCAGCCAAGCGCTAGTGAGAACTGAAGCTTTCTTT.

The chain joins TRBV20-1 to TRBJ1-2; D is uncertain. With 4 bases removed from V and 2 bases from J, the gap between germline ends came to 5 bases. Germline V gene lookup returns CDR1 DFQATT and CDR2 SNEGSKA (reference sequence). The CDR3 extends over 11 amino acids. The CDR3 DNA follows: TGCAGTGCTAAAGTCAACTATGGCTACACCTTC. Amino acids: CSAKVNYGYTF.

The V and J genes are TRBV12-5 and TRBJ2-3; TRBD2 agrees at 15 bases. Trimming removed 6 bases from V and 4 bases from J; junction bases left unmatched: 17. There are 20 residues in the CDR3. CDR1 and CDR2 from the germline V gene are LGHNT and FRNRAP. The DNA for the CDR3 is TGTGCTAGTGGCCCTACCGGACTAGCGGGGGGGCCTGGAGGGGCAGATACGCAGTATTTT. Residues: CASGPTGLAGGPGGADTQYF.

The rearrangement uses TRBV9 and TRBJ2-1, with TRBD1 matching over 9 bases. Germline loops: CDR1 SGDLS, CDR2 YYNGEE. This CDR3 spans 15 amino acids. Germline trimming cut 5 bases from V and 8 bases from J; bases unmatched to any gene: 11. CDR3: CASRTTGGSPHEQFF. Written as DNA, the CDR3 is TGTGCCAGCAGGACGACAGGGGGGTCCCCCCATGAGCAGTTCTTC. The whole variable domain, filled in from reference TRBV9 and TRBJ2-1, reads DSGVTQTPKHLITATGQRVTLRCSPRSGDLSVYWYQQSLDQGLQFLIQYYNGEERAKGNILERFSAQQFPDLHSELNLSSLELGDSALYFCASRTTGGSPHEQFFGPGTRLTVL.

The V gene is TRBV3-1 (or the pseudogene TRBV3-2), the J gene TRBJ2-2, with 8 bases that match TRBD2. This CDR3 contains 17 residues. V was clipped by 4 bases and J by 7 bases; unmatched bases: 14. Per the germline V gene, CDR1 is LGHDT and CDR2 is YNNKEL (reference sequence). CDR3 sequence: CASSRGGLAGDIGELFF. The CDR3 nucleotides read TGTGCCAGCAGCCGCGGCGGGCTAGCGGGTGACATCGGGGAGCTGTTTTTT.

The V gene is TRBV5-1, the J gene TRBJ2-5, with TRBD2 matching over 8 bases. The CDR3 extends over 16 amino acids. V lost 4 bases to trimming and J lost 2 bases; unmatched junction nucleotides: 10. The germline CDR1 and CDR2 sequences are SGHRS and YFSETQ. In DNA, the CDR3 is TGCGCCAGCAGCCCCGTATTGGCGGGGGGACAAGAGACCCAGTACTTC. Protein: CASSPVLAGGQETQYF.

This clone was seen only a few times. The chain recombines TRBV18 with TRBJ1-3; no definite D call. V lost 2 bases and J lost 0, with 11 bases in between. The CDR3 sequence is 16 residues long. CDR1 is KGHSH, CDR2 LQKENI, per germline. CDR3 loop: CASSPRTAGSGNTIYF. The CDR3, as DNA: TGTGCCAGCTCACCAAGGACGGCCGGCTCTGGAAACACCATATATTTT.

The chain recombines TRBV5-1 with TRBJ2-3; 12 bases map to TRBD2. V lost 8 bases and J lost 0; bases outside the gene matches: 1. The germline V gene encodes CDR1 SGHRS and CDR2 YFSETQ. CDR3 length: 14 residues. The CDR3: CASGTSGSTDTQYF. Written as DNA, the CDR3 is TGCGCCAGTGGGACTAGCGGGAGCACAGATACGCAGTATTTT.

The chain employs TRBV6-2 or TRBV6-3 and TRBJ1-1; D is unclear. CDR1 is MNHEY, CDR2 SVGEGT, per germline. CDR3 length: 15 amino acids. Trimming took 5 bases from V and 6 from J, leaving 19 bases between them. Here the CDR3 DNA reads TGTGCCAGCAGTACGACGATCAGGTTCCCGGCTGAAGCTTTCTTT. It translates to CASSTTIRFPAEAFF.

The genes are TRBV9 and TRBJ2-1; TRBD1 agrees at 9 bases. Unmatched junction bases numbered 7, after V lost 2 bases and J lost 1 base. In germline, CDR1 is SGDLS, CDR2 YYNGEE. The CDR3 runs 17 residues. CDR3 DNA sequence: TGTGCCAGCAGCGTTGAACCGGGACAGGGTTCCTACAATGAGCAGTTCTTC. Its translation is CASSVEPGQGSYNEQFF.

This chain connects TRBV7-2 to TRBJ2-5; a weak D match, TRBD1 (5 bases). The germline gives CDR1 SGHTA, CDR2 FQGNSA. The V end was cut by 3 bases, the J end by 1 base, with 9 bases between. CDR3 length: 14 amino acids. CDR3: CASSLGQVQETQYF. The CDR3 DNA follows: TGTGCCAGCAGCTTGGGGCAGGTCCAAGAGACCCAGTACTTC.

This clone showed up just a few times. The chain couples TRBV12-3 or TRBV12-4 to TRBJ1-6; D ambiguous. Trimming stripped 7 bases from V and 9 bases from J, with 13 bases between. There are 13 residues in the CDR3. CDR3 coding DNA: TGTGCCAGCACCCCGCAAGGCGGTTCACCCCTCCACTTT. This codes for CASTPQGGSPLHF.

This clone was seen just once. The chain carries TRBV7-3 and TRBJ1-2; a possible D gene is TRBD1 (5 bases). CDR1 and CDR2 from the germline V gene are SGHTA and FQGTGA. V was trimmed by 8 bases and J by 4 bases, leaving 20 bases between them. The CDR3 consists of 15 residues. The CDR3 is CASALAGTQGYGYTF. In DNA form, the CDR3 reads TGTGCCAGCGCATTAGCCGGGACCCAGGGCTATGGCTACACCTTC.

The chain recombines TRBV4-1 with TRBJ2-3; D possibly corresponds to TRBD2 (5 bases). Trimming took 2 bases from V and 6 from J, leaving 15 bases between them. The CDR3 contains 15 residues. Germline assignment: CDR1 MGHRA and CDR2 YSYEKL. The CDR3 sequence is CASSQLLGGGDTQYF. CDR3 in DNA: TGCGCCAGCAGCCAATTGCTGGGCGGCGGGGATACGCAGTATTTT.

This clone was seen only a few times. This chain joins TRBV5-1 and TRBJ1-5, with D perhaps TRBD1 (5 bases). The CDR3 contains 14 residues. V dropped 4 bases and J dropped 7 bases, with 15 bases sitting between them. Germline V gene data show CDR1 as SGHRS and CDR2 as YFSETQ. Here the CDR3 reads CASSPQVGGQPQHF. CDR3 in DNA: TGCGCCAGCAGCCCCCAGGTGGGGGGGCAGCCCCAGCATTTT.

In its sample, this clone was seen a few times. The V call is TRBV19, the J call TRBJ1-2, with a tentative D call TRBD1 (5 bases). V lost 5 bases, J lost 8 bases, and 9 bases lay in between. The CDR3 is made up of 11 amino acids. Germline V lookup: CDR1 LNHDA, CDR2 SQIVND (reference sequence). CDR3 nucleotides: TGTGCCAGTAGTTCCAGGGTCGGCTACACCTTC. Protein product: CASSSRVGYTF.

The chain links TRBV6-5 to TRBJ2-4; TRBD1 agrees at 10 bases. In germline, CDR1 is MNHEY, CDR2 SVGAGI. With V trimmed by 6 bases and J by 15 bases, 2 bases remained unmatched. The CDR3 is made up of 10 amino acids. The CDR3 nucleotides are TGTGCCAGCAGAGGGGACAGGGGGTACTTC. It codes for CASRGDRGYF.

The sample holds a few counts of this clone. The J gene is TRBJ2-5, the V gene TRBV19; weak D call: TRBD2 (6 bases). CDR3 length equals 13 residues. Germline V gene sequence: CDR1 LNHDA, CDR2 SQIVND (reference sequence). Trimming removed 5 bases at V and 0 bases at J, with 7 bases between. The CDR3 protein is CASSGGYQETQYF. DNA for the CDR3: TGTGCCAGTAGTGGGGGGTACCAAGAGACCCAGTACTTC.

This chain connects TRBV30 to TRBJ1-6; TRBD1 aligns across 10 bases. Germline lookup yields CDR1 GTSNPN and CDR2 SVGIG (reference sequence). The CDR3 totals 14 residues. V lost 4 bases and J lost 8; bases outside the gene matches: 5. The CDR3, as DNA: TGTGCCTGGAAGCGGGACAGGGGATATTCACCCCTCCACTTT. This codes for CAWKRDRGYSPLHF.

In its sample, this clone was seen once. V is TRBV29-1 and J is TRBJ1-2, with 7 bases aligning to TRBD1. This CDR3 is built from 11 residues. CDR1 is SQVTM, CDR2 ANQGSEA, per germline. The V segment lost 6 bases and the J segment 2 bases; nucleotides outside the gene matches: 0. In nucleotides, the CDR3 is TGCAGCGTCAGGGGGAACTATGGCTACACCTTC. It encodes CSVRGNYGYTF.

The chain is built from TRBV18 and TRBJ1-1; D perhaps matches TRBD1 (5 bases). This CDR3 has 14 amino acids. Germline lookup yields CDR1 KGHSH and CDR2 LQKENI. V lost 4 bases and J 4 bases, leaving 13 bases between the germline ends. CDR3: CASSRSGGVTEAFF. DNA for the CDR3: TGTGCCAGCTCACGTAGCGGGGGTGTCACTGAAGCTTTCTTT.